The TCR beta chain under discussion was sequenced for a study of tumor and adjacent non-tumor tissue in lung cancer. For the study at large: Histology: 12 adenocarcinoma, a couple of squamous cell carcinoma, 1 small cell lung cancer. On average, productive TCRbeta reads reached roughly 4.2 million per sample.

The template was RNA from unsorted bulk tissue. Between August and November 2014, newly diagnosed, chemotherapy-naive lung cancer patients underwent thoracic surgery in China. On this clonotype itself: Its target is unknown.

Notes on the study in general: TCR diversity was significantly greater in tumor than normal lung tissue.

The V and J ends lost 6 bases and 7 bases respectively, with 18 bases between them. The CDR3 runs 15 residues. Germline V gene lookup returns CDR1 MNHEY and CDR2 SVGAGI. Three rounds of nested PCR, following a modified ARM-PCR protocol, produced the TCRbeta library. TCRdb re-analysed the multiplex PCR reads in MiXCR, keeping a single row per CDR3 protein. The table lists over 110,000 distinct CDR3 sequences, around 60% of them singletons. The sequence came from a man aged 55 to 70 with small cell lung cancer. Sequenced material: lung tumor tissue. The chain has TRBV6-5 and TRBJ2-2; D not certain. As DNA, the CDR3 is TGTGCCAGCAGGATAAGGGTAGAGGAAATCGGGGAGCTGTTTTTT. Its translation: CASRIRVEEIGELFF.